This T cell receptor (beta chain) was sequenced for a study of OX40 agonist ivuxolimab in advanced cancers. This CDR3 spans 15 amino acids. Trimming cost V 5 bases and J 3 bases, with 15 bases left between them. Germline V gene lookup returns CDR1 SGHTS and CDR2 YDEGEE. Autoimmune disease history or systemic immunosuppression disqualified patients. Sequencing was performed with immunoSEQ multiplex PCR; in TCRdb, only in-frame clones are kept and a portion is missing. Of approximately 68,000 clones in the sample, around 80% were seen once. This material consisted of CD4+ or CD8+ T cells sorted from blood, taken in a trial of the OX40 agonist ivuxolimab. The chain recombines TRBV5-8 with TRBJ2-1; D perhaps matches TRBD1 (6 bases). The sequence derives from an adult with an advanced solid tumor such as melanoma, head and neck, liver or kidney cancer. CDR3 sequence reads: CASSFRQELYNEQFF. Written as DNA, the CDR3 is TGTGCCAGCAGTTTCCGACAGGAGCTCTACAATGAGCAGTTCTTC.